This entry lists 2 T cell receptor beta chains sequenced from one sample in a study of Ad26.COV2.S vaccination and SARS-CoV-2 variants. Measured with immunoSEQ multiplex PCR; TCRdb has only the in-frame clones, and not every one. The sample shows about 350,000 clones, just over 90% of them seen only once. The specimen comprised peripheral blood, sampled after recovery from COVID-19. Source of these receptors: a human donor who had recovered from COVID-19.

The chain carries TRBV5-1 and TRBJ2-7; TRBD2 is a possible D gene (5 bases). Trimming left V 0 bases short and J 5 bases short, with 6 bases between. The CDR3 length is 12 residues. CDR1 and CDR2 from the germline V gene are SGHRS and YFSETQ. DNA for the CDR3: TGCGCCAGCAGCTTGGCCGGGAACGAGCAGTACTTC. Translation: CASSLAGNEQYF.

This chain joins TRBV6-2 or TRBV6-3 and TRBJ1-4, with no clear D. The CDR3 contains 14 residues. Trimming stripped 2 bases from V and 7 bases from J, with 11 bases between. Germline-derived CDR1 and CDR2 are MNHEY and SVGEGT. CDR3 in DNA: TGTGCCAGCAGTTACGGCAGGATGGCTGAAAAACTGTTTTTT. It is translated as CASSYGRMAEKLFF.